Following are 3 T cell receptor beta chains from one sample sequenced in a study of long-term antiretroviral therapy in people with HIV. Version v3.0 of the immunoSEQ assay was performed at survey level. Sequenced by immunoSEQ multiplex PCR; TCRdb stores in-frame clones only, minus some. The data hold roughly 20,000 clones, with 76% observed a single time. Source: unsorted PBMCs, taken 0.5 years before starting antiretroviral therapy. The origin of the receptors is a man younger than 35 with HIV.

This clone was observed a handful of times. This sequence joins TRBV6-6 and TRBJ1-2, with TRBD1 identical over 8 bases. The CDR3 is 16 amino acids. V shed 2 bases and J 4 bases; nucleotides not matched to a gene: 9. In germline, CDR1 is MNHNY, CDR2 SVGAGI (reference sequence). The CDR3: CASSYSRGPSPYGYTF. As DNA, the CDR3 is TGTGCCAGCAGTTACAGCAGGGGGCCTTCACCCTATGGCTACACCTTC.

This clone was counted a single time. The chain carries TRBV5-8 and TRBJ2-7, with D unclear. Trimming pared 6 bases from V and 3 bases from J, leaving 4 bases between. CDR1 is SGHTS and CDR2 is YDEGEE in the germline V gene. The CDR3 contains 10 residues. The CDR3 bases are TGTGCCAGCAACGGCTACGAGCAGTACTTC. This translates into CASNGYEQYF.

The rearrangement links TRBV6-1 to TRBJ2-7, with 8 nucleotides matching TRBD1. The germline V gene encodes CDR1 MNHNS and CDR2 SASEGT. V was pared by 4 bases and J by 2 bases, with 4 bases of the junction left unmatched. This CDR3 is built from 14 residues. The CDR3 region has the DNA TGTGCCAGCAGTGTCCGGGACAGGACCTACGAGCAGTACTTC. Protein sequence: CASSVRDRTYEQYF.